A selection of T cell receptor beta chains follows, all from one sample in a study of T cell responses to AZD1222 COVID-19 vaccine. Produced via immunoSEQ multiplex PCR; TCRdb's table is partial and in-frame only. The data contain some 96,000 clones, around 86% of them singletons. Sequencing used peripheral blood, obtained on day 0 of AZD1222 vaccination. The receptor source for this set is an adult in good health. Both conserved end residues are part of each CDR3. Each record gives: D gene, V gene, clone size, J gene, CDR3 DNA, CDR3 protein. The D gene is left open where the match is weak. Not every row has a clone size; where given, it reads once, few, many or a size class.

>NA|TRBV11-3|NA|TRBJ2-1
TGTGCCAGCAGCCTTCCAGGAAGCTCCTACAATGAGCAGTTCTTC
CASSLPGSSYNEQFF
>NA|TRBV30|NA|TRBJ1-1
TGTGCCTCCCAGAACACTGAAGCTTTCTTT
CASQNTEAFF
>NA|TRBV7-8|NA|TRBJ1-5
TGTGCCAGCAGCTTAAGTGGGGACCAGTCATATCAGCCCCAGCATTTT
CASSLSGDQSYQPQHF
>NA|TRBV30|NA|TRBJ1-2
TGTGCCTGGAGGGACAGAGCGGAGTGGTACTATGGCTACACCTTC
CAWRDRAEWYYGYTF
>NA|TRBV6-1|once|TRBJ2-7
TGTGCCAGCAGTGAATTTTACGAGCAGTACTTC
CASSEFYEQYF
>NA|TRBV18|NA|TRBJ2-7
TGTGCCAGCTCACCATTGGTTGGGACCTACGAGCAGTACTTC
CASSPLVGTYEQYF
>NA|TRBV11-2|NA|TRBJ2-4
TGTGCCAGCAGCTTTCGTAGGACAAGCAAAAACATTCAGTACTTC
CASSFRRTSKNIQYF
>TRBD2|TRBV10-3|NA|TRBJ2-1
TGTGCCATCAGTGACGGCGGGAGTGTCAATGAGCAGTTCTTC
CAISDGGSVNEQFF
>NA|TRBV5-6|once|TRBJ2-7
TGTGCCAGCAGCCTCCAGGGGATCACCTACGAGCAGTACTTC
CASSLQGITYEQYF
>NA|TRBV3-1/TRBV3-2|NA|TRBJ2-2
TGTGCCAGCAGCCGAAACTCGAACACCGGGGAGCTGTTTTTT
CASSRNSNTGELFF
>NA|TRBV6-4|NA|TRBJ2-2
TGTGCCAGCAGTGTGGGGGACCACACCGGGGAGCTGTTTTTT
CASSVGDHTGELFF
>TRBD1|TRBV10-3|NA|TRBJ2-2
TGTGCCATCAGTGAGGGGACAGGGCCCGGGGAGCTGTTTTTT
CAISEGTGPGELFF
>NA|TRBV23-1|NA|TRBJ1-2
TGCGCCAGCAGTCAACGCGGGACGTCTAACTATGGCTACACCTTC
CASSQRGTSNYGYTF
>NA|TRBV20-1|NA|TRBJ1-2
TGCAGTGCTAGTCGGCAGATCAATGGCTACACCTTC
CSASRQINGYTF
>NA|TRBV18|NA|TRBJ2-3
TGTGCCAGCTCACCGAGAAACAGGGCTGGGGACTATGAGGTTCTTGTGCAGTATTTT
CASSPRNRAGDYEVLVQYF
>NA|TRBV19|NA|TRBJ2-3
TGTGCCAGTAGTGTCTTGCGCTCGTGGGAAGATACGCAGTATTTT
CASSVLRSWEDTQYF
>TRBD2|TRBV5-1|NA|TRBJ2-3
TGCGCCAGCAGCAGGGGACTAGCGGGAGAATCAGATACGCAGTATTTT
CASSRGLAGESDTQYF
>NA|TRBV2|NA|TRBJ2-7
TGTGCCAGCAGCCGACAGGATTGGGACGAGCAGTACTTC
CASSRQDWDEQYF
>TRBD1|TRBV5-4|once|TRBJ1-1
TGTGCCAGCAGCTTGGATCCCCGGGACAGAGAAGCTTTCTTT
CASSLDPRDREAFF
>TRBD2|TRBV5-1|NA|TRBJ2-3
TGCGCCAGCAGCTGGACTAGCGGGAGGGGGGGCACAGATACGCAGTATTTT
CASSWTSGRGGTDTQYF
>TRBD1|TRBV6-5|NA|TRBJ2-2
TGTGCCAGCATGGGGACAGGGGAAACCGGGGAGCTGTTTTTT
CASMGTGETGELFF
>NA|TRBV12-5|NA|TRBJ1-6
TGTGCTAGTGGTTTGGTAGTCCGGGACCGCTATAATTCACCCCTCCACTTT
CASGLVVRDRYNSPLHF
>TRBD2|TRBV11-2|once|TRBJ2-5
TGTGCCAGCAGCCGACCCTCGGGGGGCCAAGAGACCCAGTACTTC
CASSRPSGGQETQYF
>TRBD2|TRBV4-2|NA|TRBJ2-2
TGTGCCAGCAGCCCTGAGGTAGATAGCGGGAGGACCACCGGGGAGCTGTTTTTT
CASSPEVDSGRTTGELFF
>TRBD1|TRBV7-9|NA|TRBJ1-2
TGTGCCAGCAGCTTAGAGGGGGCGCGGGGCTATGGCTACACCTTC
CASSLEGARGYGYTF
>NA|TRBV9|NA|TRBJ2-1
TGTGCCAGCAGCGTAGGGCCTGAGCAGTTCTTC
CASSVGPEQFF
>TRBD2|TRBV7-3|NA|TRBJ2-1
TGTGCCAGCAGCCTAAACGGACTAGCCAATGAGCAGTTCTTC
CASSLNGLANEQFF
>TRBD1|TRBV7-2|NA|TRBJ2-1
TGTGCCAGCAGCTTATCCGGGACAGGGGGTGGGCATGAGCAGTTCTTC
CASSLSGTGGGHEQFF
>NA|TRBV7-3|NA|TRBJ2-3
TGTGCCAGCAGCTTAGGACGAGATACGCAGTATTTT
CASSLGRDTQYF
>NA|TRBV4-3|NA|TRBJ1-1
TGCGCCAGCAGCCAAGCGGGGGGAGGCACTGAAGCTTTCTTT
CASSQAGGGTEAFF